These T cell receptor beta chains were read from a single sample in a study of type 1 regulatory T cells. TCRdb re-called the reads through MiXCR, storing one row per CDR3 protein. The sample lists 75,000 to 100,000 distinct CDR3 sequences, around a third occurring once. The sequencing sample was made of CD4+ T cells, either the whole sample or a sorted fraction (not recorded which). The receptors come from a human donor in good health. The CDR3 runs from the conserved cysteine through the conserved F or W. The order of the fields is J gene, clone size, D gene, V gene, CDR3 protein, CDR3 DNA. A D gene is named only where the DNA matches it firmly. Only part of the rows carry a size: once, few, many, or a class if the clone is expanded.

>TRBJ2-5|NA|NA|TRBV4-1
CASSQEGRGSETQYF
TGCGCCAGCAGCCAAGAGGGGCGCGGATCGGAGACCCAGTACTTC
>TRBJ2-2|NA|TRBD2|TRBV20-1
CSARQNAGVNTGELFF
TGCAGTGCTAGGCAAAACGCGGGGGTTAACACCGGGGAGCTGTTTTTT
>TRBJ2-1|few|TRBD1|TRBV27
CASSSPTGGAYDEQFF
TGTGCCAGCAGTTCGCCAACAGGGGGCGCATACGATGAGCAGTTCTTC
>TRBJ2-3|few|NA|TRBV20-1
CSYRYTDTQYF
TGCAGTTATCGCTACACAGATACGCAGTATTTT
>TRBJ2-7|few|NA|TRBV3-1
CASSQVGGEQYF
TGTGCCAGCAGCCAAGTCGGCGGCGAGCAGTACTTC
>TRBJ2-7|NA|NA|TRBV7-2
CASSLKMRTVPTEQYF
TGTGCCAGCAGCTTAAAAATGCGGACAGTCCCTACGGAGCAGTACTTC
>TRBJ2-1|NA|TRBD2|TRBV29-1
CSVNSPSGAPNEQFF
TGCAGCGTTAATTCCCCTAGCGGAGCTCCCAATGAGCAGTTCTTC
>TRBJ2-3|NA|NA|TRBV11-2
CASSSGGSYTQYF
TGTGCCAGCAGCTCCGGGGGAAGCTATACGCAGTATTTT
>TRBJ2-1|few|NA|TRBV4-2
CASSPSGSSGAYNEQFF
TGTGCCAGCAGCCCGTCTGGTAGTTCTGGGGCCTACAATGAGCAGTTCTTC
>TRBJ2-1|once|NA|TRBV5-1
CASSIANEQFF
TGCGCCAGCAGCATAGCTAATGAGCAGTTCTTC
>TRBJ2-1|few|TRBD2|TRBV20-1
CSARGTSGSFNEQFF
TGCAGTGCTAGAGGGACTAGCGGGAGTTTCAATGAGCAGTTCTTC
>TRBJ1-1|NA|NA|TRBV7-9
CASSFSRNTEAFF
TGTGCCAGCAGCTTTTCCAGAAACACTGAAGCTTTCTTT
>TRBJ2-7|NA|TRBD1|TRBV18
CASSPRDSYYEQYF
TGTGCCAGCTCACCCCGGGACAGCTACTACGAGCAGTACTTC
>TRBJ1-2|NA|NA|TRBV30
CAGTGTSYGYTF
TGTGCCGGCACCGGGACATCCTATGGCTACACCTTC
>TRBJ2-1|many|TRBD2|TRBV7-9
CASSPSSGRALGEQFF
TGTGCCAGCAGCCCCTCTAGCGGGAGGGCCTTAGGGGAGCAGTTCTTC
>TRBJ2-2|once|TRBD1|TRBV3-1
CASRDRPTGELFF
TGTGCCAGCAGGGACAGGCCCACCGGGGAGCTGTTTTTT